Below are 20 T cell receptor beta chains sequenced from a single sample in a study of T cells in Graves' hyperthyroidism and ophthalmopathy. Amplified TCR beta CDR3 regions came from RNA transcripts. Carried out on the TCR CDR3, a first-round RT-PCR used the HTBI primer set. TCRdb redid the calling of the multiplex PCR reads with MiXCR, one entry per CDR3 protein. The sample holds some 650,000 distinct CDR3 sequences, approximately 15% seen once. Sequenced sample: blood. Every receptor here comes from a woman aged 40 to 50 with Graves' ophthalmopathy.

This clonotype was counted ten times or more. The chain recombines TRBV12-3 or TRBV12-4 with TRBJ2-5, with a weak D call TRBD1 (6 bases). This CDR3 region has 13 residues. V was shortened by 5 bases and J by 5 bases, with 12 bases between the two germline ends. The CDR3 is CASSRTVAETQYF. The CDR3, as DNA: TGTGCCAGCAGTCGGACAGTCGCGGAGACCCAGTACTTC.

This sequence joins TRBV7-8 and TRBJ2-3; TRBD2 agrees at 8 bases. V lost 5 bases to trimming and J lost 3 bases; unmatched junction nucleotides: 4. The germline gives CDR1 SGHVS, CDR2 FQNEAQ. The CDR3 spans 14 residues. CDR3 loop: CASSTTSVTDTQYF. Written as DNA, the CDR3 is TGTGCCAGCAGCACGACTAGCGTAACAGATACGCAGTATTTT.

This clonotype has ten or more counts. This rearrangement joins TRBV12-3 or TRBV12-4 to TRBJ2-3; 12 nucleotides align to TRBD1. The CDR3 runs 15 residues. V shed 3 bases and J 8 bases; nucleotides not matched to a gene: 6. This chain's CDR3 is CASSFVGQGAGTQYF. In nucleotides, the CDR3 is TGTGCCAGCAGTTTTGTGGGACAGGGGGCGGGTACGCAGTATTTT.

The CDR3 spells CASSLDRATDEQYF. In DNA, the CDR3 is TGTGCCAGCAGCTTAGACAGGGCTACGGACGAGCAGTACTTC. This sequence joins TRBV13 and TRBJ2-7; perhaps TRBD1 as D (6 bases). Trimming took 1 base from V and 5 from J, leaving 12 bases between them. Germline CDR1 is PRHDT and CDR2 is FYEKMQ (reference sequence). The CDR3 spans 14 residues. The variable domain in full, with the rest retrieved from reference TRBV13 and TRBJ2-7, is AAGVIQSPRHLIKEKRETATLKCYPIPRHDTVYWYQQGPGQDPQFLISFYEKMQSDKGSIPDRFSAQQFSDYHSELNMSSLELGDSALYFCASSLDRATDEQYFGPGTRLTVT.

This clonotype was seen only a few times. This chain uses TRBV12-3 or TRBV12-4 with TRBJ2-2; no reliable D call. Deletions cut 1 base from V and 6 bases from J, with 12 bases between. This CDR3 spans 15 amino acids. CDR3 in amino acids: CASSLEGNGPGELFF. The CDR3, as DNA: TGTGCCAGCAGTTTAGAAGGCAATGGGCCCGGGGAGCTGTTTTTT.

J is TRBJ2-5 and V is TRBV18; D unclear. The V end lost 1 base, the J end lost 3 bases, and 9 bases lay between the germline ends. Looked up from germline, CDR1 is KGHSH and CDR2 is LQKENI. The CDR3 has 14 amino acids. This CDR3 reads CASSPLVREETQYF. For the CDR3, the DNA is TGTGCCAGCTCACCACTCGTTAGAGAAGAGACCCAGTACTTC.

This clonotype was recorded at least ten times. This chain uses TRBV11-2 with TRBJ2-7; 12 nucleotides line up with TRBD2. The ends lost 3 bases at V and 9 bases at J; junction bases unmatched: 9. Germline CDR1 SGHAT, CDR2 FQNNGV. The CDR3 loop spans 15 amino acids. CDR3 in DNA: TGTGCCAGCAGCTTGGAACTAGCGGGAGGCAGTTGGCAGTACTTC. This encodes CASSLELAGGSWQYF.

The chain couples TRBV2 to TRBJ1-5; 10 nucleotides align to TRBD1. CDR3 length: 13 amino acids. The germline gives CDR1 SNHLY, CDR2 FYNNEI. V trimming: 8 bases; J trimming: 6 bases; junction bases outside the gene matches: 4. The CDR3 sequence is CASGTGVRQPQHF. DNA of the CDR3: TGTGCCAGCGGGACAGGGGTCCGTCAGCCCCAGCATTTT. Full variable domain (remainder filled in from reference TRBV2 and TRBJ1-5): EPEVTQTPSHQVTQMGQEVILRCVPISNHLYFYWYRQILGQKVEFLVSFYNNEISEKSEIFDDQFSVERPDGSNFTLKIRSTKLEDSAMYFCASGTGVRQPQHFGDGTRLSIL.

This clonotype occurred a few times. The V call is TRBV27, the J call TRBJ1-1; D not resolved. Germline CDR1 reads MNHEY; CDR2 reads SMNVEV (reference sequence). The CDR3 covers 14 residues. The V end was cut by 5 bases, the J end by 4 bases, with 14 bases between. In DNA form, the CDR3 reads TGTGCCAGCAGTCGGGGAACCCTGAGCACTGAAGCTTTCTTT. Translated, it gives CASSRGTLSTEAFF.

This clonotype was counted between two and nine times. The CDR3 sequence: CASSLWTANTEAFF. CDR3 coding DNA: TGCGCCAGCAGCCTCTGGACAGCGAACACTGAAGCTTTCTTT. The J gene is TRBJ1-1, the V gene TRBV5-1, with D possibly being TRBD1 (6 bases). The CDR3 consists of 14 residues. Germline V lookup: CDR1 SGHRS, CDR2 YFSETQ. V lost 4 bases, J lost 1 base, and 11 bases lay in between.

Ten or more counts support this clonotype. CDR3 DNA: TGTGCCAGCCAAGGGGTCAGCACAGATACGCAGTATTTT. It translates to CASQGVSTDTQYF. This rearrangement joins TRBV2 to TRBJ2-3; weak D call: TRBD1 (5 bases). Germline V CDR1 and CDR2: SNHLY, FYNNEI. The CDR3 contains 13 residues. Trimming cost V 8 bases and J 0 bases, with 9 bases left between them.

This clonotype was recorded a few times. This chain joins TRBV19 and TRBJ1-1; 7 bases fit TRBD1. V trimming: 5 bases; J trimming: 4 bases; junction bases outside the gene matches: 10. CDR3 size: 15 residues. Germline CDR1 is LNHDA and CDR2 is SQIVND (reference sequence). CDR3 nucleotide sequence: TGTGCCAGTAGTTTAAACAGGGGATTGGGCACTGAAGCTTTCTTT. It yields the protein CASSLNRGLGTEAFF.

The sample holds a few counts of this clonotype. The chain is built from TRBV18 and TRBJ2-1, with D perhaps TRBD1 (6 bases). This CDR3 is built from 15 residues. Germline assignment: CDR1 KGHSH and CDR2 LQKENI. V shed 6 bases and J shed 4 bases, with 16 bases lying between them. The CDR3 protein is CASSPGVGQYNEQFF. The CDR3 DNA follows: TGTGCCAGCTCGCCGGGTGTCGGACAGTACAATGAGCAGTTCTTC.

In its sample, this clonotype was seen a few times. CDR3 coding DNA: TGTGCCAGCAAGGGACTAGGGGCGAATGAGCAGTTCTTC. This sequence encodes CASKGLGANEQFF. This chain links TRBV6-1 with TRBJ2-1; 8 bases align to TRBD2. The V gene end was trimmed by 7 bases and the J gene end by 7 bases; junction bases not matched to a gene: 6. Germline CDR1 MNHNS, CDR2 SASEGT. The CDR3 spans 13 residues.

The genes are TRBV7-9 and TRBJ2-2; TRBD1 agrees at 7 bases. Germline values: CDR1 SEHNR, CDR2 FQNEAQ (reference sequence). The CDR3 sequence is 13 residues long. V shed 6 bases and J 6 bases; nucleotides not matched to a gene: 4. CDR3 region: CASRDRDAGELFF. CDR3 coding DNA: TGTGCCAGCAGAGACAGGGATGCCGGGGAGCTGTTTTTT.

V usage is TRBV7-9 and J usage is TRBJ2-1, with TRBD2 matching over 12 bases. CDR3 length: 19 amino acids. The germline V gene has CDR1 SEHNR and CDR2 FQNEAQ (reference sequence). Trimming removed 5 bases from V and 4 bases from J; junction bases left unmatched: 15. As DNA, the CDR3 is TGTGCCAGCAGCCGAGGACTAGCGGGAACACGCCGGGCTTACAATGAGCAGTTCTTC. Translating it yields CASSRGLAGTRRAYNEQFF.

In its sample, this clonotype was seen many times. The genes are TRBV28 and TRBJ2-1, with D possibly TRBD1 on 7 matching bases. The CDR3 length is 15 residues. Germline V gene lookup returns CDR1 MDHEN and CDR2 SYDVKM. V lost 6 bases and J 1 base, leaving 13 bases between the germline ends. CDR3 DNA sequence: TGTGCCAGCAGACCTTCAGGGGGGTCCTACAATGAGCAGTTCTTC. This encodes CASRPSGGSYNEQFF.

This clonotype was seen at least ten times. J is TRBJ2-7 and V is TRBV5-1; D is unclear. CDR1 is SGHRS, CDR2 YFSETQ, per germline. CDR3 length: 12 amino acids. V was trimmed by 4 bases and J by 6 bases, leaving 11 bases between them. This CDR3 is CASSVSSGEQYF. The CDR3, as DNA: TGCGCCAGCAGCGTCTCCTCTGGCGAGCAGTACTTC.

This clonotype was counted ten times or more. This chain connects TRBV28 to TRBJ1-5; 10 bases agree with TRBD1. Trimming at V came to 2 bases and at J to 5 bases, leaving 3 bases not matched to a gene. Germline-derived CDR1 and CDR2 are MDHEN and SYDVKM. This CDR3 contains 15 residues. CDR3 residues: CASSLDRGLYQPQHF. DNA for the CDR3: TGTGCCAGCAGTTTAGACAGGGGGCTTTATCAGCCCCAGCATTTT.

J is TRBJ2-2 and V is TRBV25-1; TRBD1 matches 8 bases. This CDR3 has 13 residues. After removal of 6 bases from V and 8 bases from J, the junction contained 5 bases not matched to a gene. The germline V gene encodes CDR1 MGHDK and CDR2 SYGVNS. The CDR3 DNA reads TGTGCCAGCAGAAACACAGGGGGGGGGGAGCTGTTTTTT. Its protein is CASRNTGGGELFF.